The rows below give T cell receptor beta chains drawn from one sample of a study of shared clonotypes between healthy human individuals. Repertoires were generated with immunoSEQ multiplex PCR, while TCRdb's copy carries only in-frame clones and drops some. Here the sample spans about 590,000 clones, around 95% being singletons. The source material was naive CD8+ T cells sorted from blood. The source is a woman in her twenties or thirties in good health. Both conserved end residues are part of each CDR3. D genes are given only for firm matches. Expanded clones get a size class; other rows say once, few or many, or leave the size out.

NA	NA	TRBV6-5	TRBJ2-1	CASSYSSSNEQFF	TGTGCCAGCAGTTACTCATCCAGCAATGAGCAGTTCTTC
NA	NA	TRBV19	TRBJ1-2	CASIPTGGNYGYTF	TGTGCCAGTATACCGACAGGAGGAAACTATGGCTACACCTTC
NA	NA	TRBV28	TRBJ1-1	CASSQTGRNTEAFF	TGTGCCAGCAGTCAGACAGGAAGGAACACTGAAGCTTTCTTT
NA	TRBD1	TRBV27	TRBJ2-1	CASSSDRSYNEQFF	TGTGCCAGCAGTTCGGACAGGTCCTACAATGAGCAGTTCTTC
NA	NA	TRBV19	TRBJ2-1	CAIPLSGYSYNEQFF	TGTGCCATTCCACTTAGCGGATACTCCTACAATGAGCAGTTCTTC
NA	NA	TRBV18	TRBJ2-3	CASSPYTSTDTQYF	TGTGCCAGCTCACCGTATACTAGCACAGATACGCAGTATTTT
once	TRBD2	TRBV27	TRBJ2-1	CASSLLAGGYDEQFF	TGTGCCAGCAGTTTACTAGCGGGAGGTTACGACGAGCAGTTCTTC
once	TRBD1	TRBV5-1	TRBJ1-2	CASSPVEGANGYTF	TGCGCCAGCAGCCCCGTAGAGGGGGCCAATGGCTACACCTTC
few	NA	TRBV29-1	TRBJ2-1	CSVTSGTAPGGEFF	TGCAGCGTCACCTCCGGGACAGCCCCTGGAGGGGAGTTCTTC
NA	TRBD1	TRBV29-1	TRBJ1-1	CSVSDRVNTEAFF	TGCAGCGTTTCCGACAGGGTGAACACTGAAGCTTTCTTT
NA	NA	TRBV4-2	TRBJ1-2	CASSQDRSSGGRYGYTF	TGTGCCAGCAGCCAAGATAGGAGTAGCGGGGGTCGCTATGGCTACACCTTC
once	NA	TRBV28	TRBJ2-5	CASRPWSVASGTQYF	TGTGCCAGCAGACCGTGGAGCGTGGCGAGCGGGACCCAGTACTTC
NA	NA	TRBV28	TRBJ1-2	CASTGGPLIYGYTF	TGTGCCAGCACCGGTGGGCCCTTGATCTATGGCTACACCTTC
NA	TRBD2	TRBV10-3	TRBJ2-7	CAISQAGGYEQYF	TGTGCCATCAGTCAGGCGGGAGGGTATGAGCAGTACTTC
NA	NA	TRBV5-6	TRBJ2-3	CASSLIGDTQYF	TGTGCCAGCAGCTTGATTGGAGATACGCAGTATTTT
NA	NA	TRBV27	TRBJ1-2	CASRGGSGYTF	TGTGCCAGCAGGGGGGGCAGTGGCTACACCTTC
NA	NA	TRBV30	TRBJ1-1	CAVGRNTEAFF	TGTGCCGTCGGGAGGAACACTGAAGCTTTCTTT
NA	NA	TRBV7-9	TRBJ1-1	CASSLMGGTEAFF	TGTGCCAGCAGCTTAATGGGGGGCACTGAAGCTTTCTTT
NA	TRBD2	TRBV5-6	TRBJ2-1	CASSLDWAGGPYNEQFF	TGTGCCAGCAGCTTGGATTGGGCGGGAGGTCCCTACAATGAGCAGTTCTTC
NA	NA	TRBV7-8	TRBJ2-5	CASSLGSLAALHSRQETQYF	TGTGCCAGCAGCTTAGGTTCGTTAGCGGCCCTTCATAGTCGGCAGGAGACCCAGTACTTC
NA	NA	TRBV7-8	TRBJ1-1	CASSFGGRNTEAFF	TGTGCCAGCAGCTTTGGGGGGAGGAACACTGAAGCTTTCTTT
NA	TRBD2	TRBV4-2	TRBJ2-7	CASSQDAAGGLYEQYF	TGTGCCAGCAGCCAAGACGCAGCGGGAGGGCTTTACGAGCAGTACTTC
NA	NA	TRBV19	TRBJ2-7	CASSSGAEQYF	TGTGCCAGTAGTTCAGGGGCCGAGCAGTACTTC
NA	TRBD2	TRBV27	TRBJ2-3	CASNILAAGTDTQYF	TGTGCCAGCAATATACTAGCGGCCGGCACAGATACGCAGTATTTT
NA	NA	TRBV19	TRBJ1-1	CASSISENTEAFF	TGTGCCAGTAGTATATCAGAGAACACTGAAGCTTTCTTT
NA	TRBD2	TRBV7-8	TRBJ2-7	CASRGTSGSEQYF	TGTGCCAGCAGAGGGACTAGCGGGAGCGAGCAGTACTTC
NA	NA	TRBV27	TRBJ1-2	CASSPRRGLGYTF	TGTGCCAGCAGTCCCCGCCGGGGGCTTGGATACACCTTC
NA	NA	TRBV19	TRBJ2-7	CASSIATAYEQYF	TGTGCCAGTAGTATCGCCACCGCCTACGAGCAGTACTTC
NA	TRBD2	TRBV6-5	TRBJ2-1	CASCLAGGFNEQFF	TGTGCCAGCTGTCTAGCGGGAGGATTCAATGAGCAGTTCTTC
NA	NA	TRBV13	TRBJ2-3	CASSLVMGGSSTDTQYF	TGTGCCAGCAGCTTAGTTATGGGGGGATCTAGCACAGATACGCAGTATTTT
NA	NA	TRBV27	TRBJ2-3	CASSFKAGITDTQYF	TGTGCCAGCAGTTTTAAGGCGGGAATCACAGATACGCAGTATTTT
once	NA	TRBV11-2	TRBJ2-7	CASSGVRYEQYF	TGTGCCAGCAGCGGGGTCCGTTACGAGCAGTACTTC
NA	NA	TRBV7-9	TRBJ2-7	CASSQSTATNYYEQYF	TGTGCCAGCAGCCAGTCGACAGCGACGAACTACTACGAGCAGTACTTC
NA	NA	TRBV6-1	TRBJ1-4	CASGGRTTNEKLFF	TGTGCCAGCGGTGGGCGGACAACTAATGAAAAACTGTTTTTT
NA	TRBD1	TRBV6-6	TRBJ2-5	CASRDRPGTGDETQYF	TGTGCCAGCAGAGACCGCCCCGGGACAGGGGATGAGACCCAGTACTTC
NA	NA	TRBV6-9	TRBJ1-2	CASSYFQGTVRGYTF	TGTGCCAGCAGTTACTTTCAGGGGACGGTTCGAGGCTACACCTTC
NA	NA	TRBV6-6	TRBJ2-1	CASSYRGSYNEQFF	TGTGCCAGCAGTTACAGGGGCTCCTACAATGAGCAGTTCTTC
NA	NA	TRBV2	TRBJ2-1	CASTSGVIDNEQFF	TGTGCCAGCACATCGGGAGTCATCGACAATGAGCAGTTCTTC
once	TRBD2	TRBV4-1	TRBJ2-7	CASSHRVAGKIGEQYF	TGCGCCAGCAGCCACAGAGTAGCGGGAAAGATTGGCGAGCAGTACTTC
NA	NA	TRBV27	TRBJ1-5	CASSTNIRGPNQPQHF	TGTGCCAGCAGTACCAACATCCGGGGGCCTAATCAGCCCCAGCATTTT
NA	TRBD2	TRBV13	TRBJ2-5	CASSLGLAVEETQYF	TGTGCCAGCAGCTTAGGCCTAGCGGTAGAAGAGACCCAGTACTTC
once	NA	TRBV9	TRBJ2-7	CASSPDSYRSYEQYF	TGTGCCAGCAGCCCGGACAGCTACCGCTCCTACGAGCAGTACTTC
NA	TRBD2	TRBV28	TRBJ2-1	CASSLRAGGVVEQFF	TGTGCCAGCAGTTTAAGAGCGGGAGGGGTTGTTGAGCAGTTCTTC
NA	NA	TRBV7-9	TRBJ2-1	CASRSGLDNEQFF	TGTGCCAGCAGATCGGGACTGGACAATGAGCAGTTCTTC
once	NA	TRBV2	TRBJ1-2	CASQDSHGNYGYTF	TGTGCCAGCCAAGACAGCCATGGTAACTATGGCTACACCTTC
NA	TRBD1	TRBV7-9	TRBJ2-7	CASSLVQGYSEQYF	TGTGCCAGCAGCTTAGTACAGGGGTACAGCGAGCAGTACTTC